A single sample gave rise to the 22 T cell receptor beta chains below, sequenced in a study of CXCR3-negative and CXCR3-positive naive CD8 T cells. UMI-labeled TRB cDNA libraries were prepared by 5' RACE. TCRdb re-called the 5' RACE reads and shows each CDR3 protein once, DNA omitted. This sample's table reports more than 70,000 distinct CDR3 sequences. Their antigens remain unidentified. Study observations and caveats: Against CXCR3-negative naive cells, CXCR3-positive naive cells showed more hydrophobic TRB CDR3s.

The sample consisted of naive CXCR3+ CD8+ T cells from blood. Stated subset: CD45RO-CCR7+CD27+CD95- naive CD8+ T cells expressing CXCR3 (TNR3+). The receptors originated from a human donor in good health. Some clones in this sample may be carry-over from other donors' samples.

This chain connects TRBV6-1 to TRBJ2-3; absent DNA, TCRdb's TRBD1 call cannot be checked. The CDR3 loop spans 13 amino acids. CDR1 is MNHNS and CDR2 is SASEGT in the germline V gene. CDR3 loop: CASSDDQGYTQYF.

The gene calls are TRBV12-3 or TRBV12-4 and TRBJ2-7; there is no DNA to check the TCRdb D call of TRBD2. The CDR3 runs 17 residues. The CDR3 spells CASSLGLAGEQSYEQYF.

The chain uses TRBV7-9 and TRBJ2-1; the D call of TRBD2 rests on TCRdb alone, since no DNA is present to check it. Germline V CDR1 and CDR2: SEHNR, FQNEAQ (reference sequence). This CDR3 is 14 amino acids long. CDR3 amino acids: CASSLLAGFNEQFF. The full variable domain, its missing parts supplied by reference TRBV7-9 and TRBJ2-1, is DTGVSQNPRHKITKRGQNVTFRCDPISEHNRLYWYRQTLGQGPEFLTYFQNEAQLEKSRLLSDRFSAERPKGSFSTLEIQRTEQGDSAMYLCASSLLAGFNEQFFGPGTRLTVL.

The rearrangement uses TRBV12-3 or TRBV12-4 and TRBJ2-7; TCRdb's assignment of TRBD2 cannot be checked, as there is no DNA. This CDR3 region has 17 residues. CDR3 protein: CASSLAEIGPASYEQYF.

The chain recombines TRBV7-8 with TRBJ2-7; TCRdb lists TRBD1, though no DNA is available to test this call. CDR3 length equals 13 residues. Germline V gene lookup returns CDR1 SGHVS and CDR2 FQNEAQ. The CDR3 sequence: CASRGKGAYEQYF. The whole variable domain, remainder taken from reference TRBV7-8 and TRBJ2-7, is GAGVSQSPRYKVAKRGQDVALRCDPISGHVSLFWYQQALGQGPEFLTYFQNEAQLDKSGLPSDRFFAERPEGSVSTLKIQRTQQEDSAVYLCASRGKGAYEQYFGPGTRLTVT.

This chain uses TRBV4-3 with TRBJ2-7; TCRdb selects TRBD2, and the lack of DNA leaves this call unchecked. Per the germline V gene, CDR1 is LGHNA and CDR2 is YSLEER. CDR3 length equals 18 residues. CDR3 residues: CASSQDTLLGRGLWEQYF.

The gene calls are TRBV4-1 and TRBJ1-2. Germline lookup yields CDR1 MGHRA and CDR2 YSYEKL. The CDR3 loop spans 15 amino acids. The CDR3 here is CASSLTRGVDDGYTF.

The CDR3 reads CASSPHRGREQETQYF. This chain joins TRBV4-2 and TRBJ2-5; no DNA is available, so the TRBD1 call from TCRdb remains unchecked. Germline V lookup: CDR1 LGHNA, CDR2 YNFKEQ. The CDR3 length is 16 residues.

The chain combines TRBV28 with TRBJ2-6; TCRdb returns TRBD2, unconfirmable since there is no DNA. CDR3 length: 15 residues. Germline assignment: CDR1 MDHEN and CDR2 SYDVKM. The CDR3 reads CASSFGPFGANVLTF.

The V gene is TRBV6-5, the J gene TRBJ2-1; TCRdb's D gene call, TRBD1, goes unchecked for lack of DNA. This CDR3 comprises 16 residues. The germline V gene encodes CDR1 MNHEY and CDR2 SVGAGI. The CDR3: CASSYTYTGTGGEQFF.

The rearrangement uses TRBV20-1 and TRBJ2-5; TCRdb returns TRBD1, unconfirmable since there is no DNA. The germline V gene encodes CDR1 DFQATT and CDR2 SNEGSKA (reference sequence). This CDR3 contains 14 residues. The chain's CDR3 is CSARGGTARETQYF.

The chain combines TRBV7-9 with TRBJ1-2. CDR1 SEHNR and CDR2 FQNEAQ come from the germline V gene (reference sequence). This CDR3 has 13 residues. CDR3 protein: CASSLTDDYGYTF.

The chain recombines TRBV7-9 with TRBJ1-2. The CDR3 has 16 residues. Germline CDR1 reads SEHNR; CDR2 reads FQNEAQ (reference sequence). The CDR3 is CASRYGPEDPNYGYTF.

The gene calls are TRBV2 and TRBJ2-1; the D gene TCRdb calls, TRBD2, cannot be checked with no DNA. Germline CDR1 and CDR2: SNHLY and FYNNEI. The CDR3 is 12 amino acids. CDR3 amino acids: CASRTSVHEQFF.

The chain is built from TRBV27 and TRBJ2-7; TCRdb returns TRBD2, unconfirmable since there is no DNA. CDR1 MNHEY and CDR2 SMNVEV come from the germline V gene (reference sequence). The CDR3 contains 16 residues. The CDR3 is CASSLTSGTRNYEQYF.

V and J are TRBV14 and TRBJ2-1. Looked up from germline, CDR1 is SGHDN and CDR2 is FVKESK. This CDR3 comprises 12 residues. The chain's CDR3 is CASSPLSNEQFF.

This chain joins TRBV5-1 and TRBJ1-1; with no DNA, the TCRdb D assignment of TRBD1 cannot be verified. The CDR3 is 15 amino acids. Germline V gene lookup returns CDR1 SGHRS and CDR2 YFSETQ. CDR3 region: CASSGPGTEVTEAFF.

The rearrangement links TRBV6-2 or TRBV6-3 to TRBJ1-5; as DNA is missing, the TRBD1 call by TCRdb cannot be tested. CDR1 and CDR2 (germline): MNHEY, SVGEGT. This CDR3 is built from 12 residues. The CDR3 loop is CASSPDGQPQHF.

The chain has TRBV6-1 and TRBJ2-1; without DNA, the TCRdb call of TRBD1 cannot be checked. Germline V gene lookup returns CDR1 MNHNS and CDR2 SASEGT. The length of the CDR3 is 17 residues. The CDR3 loop reads CATESWGGTTVWGEQFF.

The CDR3 spells CASSFGYRVVGNTEAFF. The chain has TRBV5-1 and TRBJ1-1. The CDR3 runs to 17 residues. CDR1 is SGHRS and CDR2 is YFSETQ in the germline V gene.

This chain uses TRBV6-2 or TRBV6-3 with TRBJ2-3; TCRdb's D gene call, TRBD1, goes unchecked for lack of DNA. The CDR3 length is 16 residues. Per germline, CDR1 MNHEY and CDR2 SVGEGT. CDR3 sequence: CASTNGTGGDQDTQYF.

The chain links TRBV29-1 to TRBJ2-7; TCRdb indicates TRBD1, and absent DNA this call remains unverified. This CDR3 comprises 12 residues. Germline assignment: CDR1 SQVTM and CDR2 ANQGSEA. The CDR3 region is CSVQTGNYEQYF.